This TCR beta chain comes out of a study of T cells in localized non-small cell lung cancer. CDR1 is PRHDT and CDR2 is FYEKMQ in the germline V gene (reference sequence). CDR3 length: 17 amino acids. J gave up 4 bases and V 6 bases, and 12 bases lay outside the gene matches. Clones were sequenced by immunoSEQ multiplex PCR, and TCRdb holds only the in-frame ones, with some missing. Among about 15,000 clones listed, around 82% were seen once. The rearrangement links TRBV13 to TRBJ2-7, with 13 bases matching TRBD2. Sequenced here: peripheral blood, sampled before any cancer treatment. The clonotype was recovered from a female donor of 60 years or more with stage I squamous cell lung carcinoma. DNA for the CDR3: TGTGCCAGCAGTCGTCTCCTGGGACTAGCGGGACGATACGAGCAGTACTTC. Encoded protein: CASSRLLGLAGRYEQYF.